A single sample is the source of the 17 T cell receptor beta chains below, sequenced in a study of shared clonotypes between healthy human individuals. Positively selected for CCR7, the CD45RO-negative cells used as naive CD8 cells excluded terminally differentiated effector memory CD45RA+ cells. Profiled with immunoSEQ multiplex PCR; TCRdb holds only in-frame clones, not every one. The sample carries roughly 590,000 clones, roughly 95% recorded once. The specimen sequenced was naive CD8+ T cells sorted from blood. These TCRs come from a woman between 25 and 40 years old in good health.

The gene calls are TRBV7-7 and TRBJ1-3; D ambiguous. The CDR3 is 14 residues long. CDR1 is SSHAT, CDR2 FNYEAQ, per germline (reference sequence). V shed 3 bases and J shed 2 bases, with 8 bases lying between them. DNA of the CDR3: TGTGCCAGCAGCTTCCGGAGGGCTGGAAACACCATATATTTT. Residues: CASSFRRAGNTIYF.

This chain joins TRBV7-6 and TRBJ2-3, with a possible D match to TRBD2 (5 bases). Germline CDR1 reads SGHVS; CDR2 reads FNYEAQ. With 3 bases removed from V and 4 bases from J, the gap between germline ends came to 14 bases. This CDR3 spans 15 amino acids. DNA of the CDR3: TGTGCCAGCAGCTTGGAGGCTAGGCGGTCAGATACGCAGTATTTT. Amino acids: CASSLEARRSDTQYF.

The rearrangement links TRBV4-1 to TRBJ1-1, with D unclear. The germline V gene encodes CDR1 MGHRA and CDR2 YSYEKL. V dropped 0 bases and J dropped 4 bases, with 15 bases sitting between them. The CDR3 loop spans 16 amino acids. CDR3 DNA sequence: TGCGCCAGCAGCCAAGAAGTGAGGGTAGGATTCACTGAAGCTTTCTTT. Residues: CASSQEVRVGFTEAFF.

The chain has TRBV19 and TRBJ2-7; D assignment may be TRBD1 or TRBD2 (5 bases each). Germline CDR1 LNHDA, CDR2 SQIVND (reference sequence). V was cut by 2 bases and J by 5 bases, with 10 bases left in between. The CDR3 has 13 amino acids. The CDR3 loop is CASSISEGNEQYF. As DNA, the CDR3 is TGTGCCAGTAGTATAAGTGAGGGGAACGAGCAGTACTTC.

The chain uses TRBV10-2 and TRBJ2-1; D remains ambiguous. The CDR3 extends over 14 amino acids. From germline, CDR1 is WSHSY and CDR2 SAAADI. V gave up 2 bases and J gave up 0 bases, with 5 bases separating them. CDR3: CASSETTSYNEQFF. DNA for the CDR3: TGCGCCAGCAGTGAGACTACCTCCTACAATGAGCAGTTCTTC.

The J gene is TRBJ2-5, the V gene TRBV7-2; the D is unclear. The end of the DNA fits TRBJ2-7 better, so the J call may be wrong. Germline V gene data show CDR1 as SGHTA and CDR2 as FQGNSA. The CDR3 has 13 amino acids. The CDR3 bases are TGTGCCAGCAGCTTAGCGGAGACCTACGAGCAGTACTTC. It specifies CASSLAETYEQYF.

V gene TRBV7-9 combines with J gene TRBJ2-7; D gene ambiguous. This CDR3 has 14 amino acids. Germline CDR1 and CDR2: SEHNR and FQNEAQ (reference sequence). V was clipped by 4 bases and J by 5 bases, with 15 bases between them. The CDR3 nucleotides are TGTGCCAGCAGCTACCCCCAGCCGATTGACGAGCAGTACTTC. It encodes CASSYPQPIDEQYF.

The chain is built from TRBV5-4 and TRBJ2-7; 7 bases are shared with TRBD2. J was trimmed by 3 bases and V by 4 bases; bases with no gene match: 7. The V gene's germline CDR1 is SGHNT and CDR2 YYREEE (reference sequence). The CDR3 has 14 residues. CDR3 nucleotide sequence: TGTGCCAGCAGCCACGGGGGGACCGTCTACGAGCAGTACTTC. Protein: CASSHGGTVYEQYF.

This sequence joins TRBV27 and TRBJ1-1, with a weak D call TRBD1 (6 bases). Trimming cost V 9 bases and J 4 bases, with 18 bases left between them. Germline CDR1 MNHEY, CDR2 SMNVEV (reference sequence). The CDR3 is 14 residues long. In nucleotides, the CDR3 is TGTGCCAGTACAGGGTTGGGGGTAGGCACTGAAGCTTTCTTT. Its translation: CASTGLGVGTEAFF.

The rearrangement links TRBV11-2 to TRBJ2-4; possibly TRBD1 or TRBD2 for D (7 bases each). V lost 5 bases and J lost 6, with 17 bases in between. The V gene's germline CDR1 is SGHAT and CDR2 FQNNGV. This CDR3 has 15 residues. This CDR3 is CASSAPGGEPNIQYF. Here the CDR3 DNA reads TGTGCCAGCAGCGCCCCAGGGGGGGAGCCAAACATTCAGTACTTC. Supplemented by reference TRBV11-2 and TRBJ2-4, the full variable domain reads EAGVAQSPRYKIIEKRQSVAFWCNPISGHATLYWYQQILGQGPKLLIQFQNNGVVDDSQLPKDRFSAERLKGVDSTLKIQPAKLEDSAVYLCASSAPGGEPNIQYFGAGTRLSVL.

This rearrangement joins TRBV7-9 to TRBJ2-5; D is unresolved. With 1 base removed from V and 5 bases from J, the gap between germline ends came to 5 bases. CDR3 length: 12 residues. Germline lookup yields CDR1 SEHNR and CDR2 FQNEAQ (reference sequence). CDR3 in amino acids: CASSLEWETQYF. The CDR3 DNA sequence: TGTGCCAGCAGCTTAGAATGGGAGACCCAGTACTTC.

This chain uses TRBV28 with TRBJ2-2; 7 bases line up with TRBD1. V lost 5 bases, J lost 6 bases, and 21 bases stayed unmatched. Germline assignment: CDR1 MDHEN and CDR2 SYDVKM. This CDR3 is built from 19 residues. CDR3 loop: CASSTTQMDRTPLAGELFF. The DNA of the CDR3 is TGTGCCAGCAGTACTACCCAAATGGACAGGACCCCCCTGGCCGGGGAGCTGTTTTTT. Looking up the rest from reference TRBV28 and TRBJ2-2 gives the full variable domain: DVKVTQSSRYLVKRTGEKVFLECVQDMDHENMFWYRQDPGLGLRLIYFSYDVKMKEKGDIPEGYSVSREKKERFSLILESASTNQTSMYLCASSTTQMDRTPLAGELFFGEGSRLTVL.

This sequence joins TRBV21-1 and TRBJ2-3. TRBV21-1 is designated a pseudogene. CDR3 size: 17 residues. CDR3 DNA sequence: TGTGCCAGCAGCAGAAGGCCCCGCTTTGTCGACACAGATACGCAGTATTTT. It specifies CASSRRPRFVDTDTQYF.

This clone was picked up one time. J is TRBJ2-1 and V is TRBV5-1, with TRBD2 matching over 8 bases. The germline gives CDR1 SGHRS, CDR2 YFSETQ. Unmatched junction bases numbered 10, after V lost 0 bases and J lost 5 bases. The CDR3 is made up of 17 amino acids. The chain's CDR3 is CASSLGDSGREDNEQFF. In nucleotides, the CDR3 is TGCGCCAGCAGCTTGGGGGATTCGGGGCGGGAGGACAATGAGCAGTTCTTC.

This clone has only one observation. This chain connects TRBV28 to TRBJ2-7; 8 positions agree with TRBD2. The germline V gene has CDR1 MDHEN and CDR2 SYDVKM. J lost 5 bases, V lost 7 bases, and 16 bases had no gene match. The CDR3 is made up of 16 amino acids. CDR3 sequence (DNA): TGTGCCAGCACCACTTCGGCGGGGGGCGTCCCGGACGAGCAGTACTTC. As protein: CASTTSAGGVPDEQYF.

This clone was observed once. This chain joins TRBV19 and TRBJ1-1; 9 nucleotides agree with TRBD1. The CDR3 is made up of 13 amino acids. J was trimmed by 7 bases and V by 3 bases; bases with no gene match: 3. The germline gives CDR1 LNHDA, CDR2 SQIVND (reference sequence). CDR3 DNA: TGTGCCAGTAGTATGGGACAGGGCGTTGAAGCTTTCTTT. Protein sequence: CASSMGQGVEAFF.

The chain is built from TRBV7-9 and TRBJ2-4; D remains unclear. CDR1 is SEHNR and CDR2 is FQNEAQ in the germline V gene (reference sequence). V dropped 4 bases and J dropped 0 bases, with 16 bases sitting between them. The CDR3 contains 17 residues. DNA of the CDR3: TGTGCCAGCAGCTGGGCCATGGCAAATTTAGCCAAAAACATTCAGTACTTC. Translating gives CASSWAMANLAKNIQYF.